The clone carrying this T cell receptor beta chain came up a few times. Its antigen is undetermined. Using its own MiXCR run on the 5' RACE reads, TCRdb lists one record per CDR3 protein. Here the sample spans 470,000 or so distinct CDR3 sequences, more than 15% being singletons. The CDR3 totals 12 residues. V lost 5 bases, J lost 5 bases, and 12 bases lay in between. Germline-derived CDR1 and CDR2 are DFQATT and SNEGSKA (reference sequence). The sample is drawn from a study of T-cell memory formation after mild COVID-19. Findings of the study overall: Several responding clones turned up in pre-infection memory, indicating that cross-reactive memory may have taken part. Clones that contracted from day 15 to 85 were balanced CD4/CD8, while later expanders leaned CD4+.

The chain is built from TRBV20-1 and TRBJ1-2; the D is unclear. The specimen was PBMCs or a T cell subset sorted from them (not recorded which). The clonotype comes from a man between 18 and 29 years old who had mild COVID-19 (a few samples of this study predate the infection). Cell type and time point are not known. As DNA, the CDR3 is TGCAGTGCTGGTCCATCCGTTTATGGCTACACCTTC. Amino acid sequence: CSAGPSVYGYTF.